This T cell receptor beta chain was sequenced in a study of blood T cell repertoires in COVID-19. In the study overall: The cDNA or gDNA used as material had been derived from T cells, B-cell-depleted T cells, or PBMCs.

Germline CDR1 SGHRS, CDR2 YFSETQ. This CDR3 is 18 amino acids long. The V and J ends lost 0 bases and 1 base, in that order; junction bases with no gene match: 3. Per the original methods: Reference gene primers were amplified, and this amplification served to estimate nucleated cell counts. Profiled with immunoSEQ multiplex PCR; TCRdb holds only in-frame clones, not every one. Clonal size and the V and J genes are those of that table, whereas D and trimming came from the DNA. Here the sample spans fewer than 250,000 clones, around four fifths being singletons. This TCR was sampled from a woman aged 45 to 65 with acute or convalescent COVID-19. J is TRBJ2-2 and V is TRBV5-1; 13 nucleotides align to TRBD2. The sequencing sample was made of peripheral blood. This CDR3 is CASSLAGLAGVNTGELFF. For the CDR3, the DNA is TGCGCCAGCAGCTTGGCCGGACTAGCGGGAGTGAACACCGGGGAGCTGTTTTTT.